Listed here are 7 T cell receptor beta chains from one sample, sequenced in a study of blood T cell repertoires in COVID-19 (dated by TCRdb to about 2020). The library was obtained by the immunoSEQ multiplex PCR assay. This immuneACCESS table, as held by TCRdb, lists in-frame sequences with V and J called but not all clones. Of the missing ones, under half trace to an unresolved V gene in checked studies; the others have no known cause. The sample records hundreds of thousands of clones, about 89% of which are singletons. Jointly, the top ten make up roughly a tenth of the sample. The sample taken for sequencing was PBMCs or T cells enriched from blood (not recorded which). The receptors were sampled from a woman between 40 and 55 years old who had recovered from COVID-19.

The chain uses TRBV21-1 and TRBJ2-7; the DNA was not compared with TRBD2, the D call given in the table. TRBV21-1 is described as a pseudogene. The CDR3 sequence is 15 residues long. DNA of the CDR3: TGTGCCAGCAGCAAAGCGCTTGAGGTACCCTACGAGCAGTACTTC. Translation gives CASSKALEVPYEQYF.

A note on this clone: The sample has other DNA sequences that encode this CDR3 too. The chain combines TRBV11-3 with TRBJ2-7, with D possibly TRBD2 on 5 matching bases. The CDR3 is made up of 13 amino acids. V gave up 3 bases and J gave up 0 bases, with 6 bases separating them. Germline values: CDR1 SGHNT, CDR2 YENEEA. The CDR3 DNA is TGTGCCAGCAGCTTTGGGAGCTCCTACGAGCAGTACTTC. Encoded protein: CASSFGSSYEQYF.

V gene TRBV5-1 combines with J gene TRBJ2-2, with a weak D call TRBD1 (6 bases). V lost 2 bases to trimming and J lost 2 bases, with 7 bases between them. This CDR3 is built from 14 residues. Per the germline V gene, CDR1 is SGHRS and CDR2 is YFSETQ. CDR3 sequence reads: CASSLQGNTGELFF. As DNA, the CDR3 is TGCGCCAGCAGCTTACAGGGTAACACCGGGGAGCTGTTTTTT.

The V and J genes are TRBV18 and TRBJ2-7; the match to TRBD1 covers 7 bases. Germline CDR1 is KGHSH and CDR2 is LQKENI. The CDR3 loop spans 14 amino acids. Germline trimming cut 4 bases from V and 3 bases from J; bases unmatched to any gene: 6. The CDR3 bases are TGTGCCAGCTCACGGTCCGGGACAGTCTACGAGCAGTACTTC. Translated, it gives CASSRSGTVYEQYF.

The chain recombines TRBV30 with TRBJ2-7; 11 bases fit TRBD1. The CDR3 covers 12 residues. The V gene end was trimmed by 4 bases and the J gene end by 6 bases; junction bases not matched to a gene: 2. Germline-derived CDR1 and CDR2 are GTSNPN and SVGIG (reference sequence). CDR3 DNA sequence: TGTGCCTGGACCGGGACAGGGGGCGAGCAGTACTTC. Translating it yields CAWTGTGGEQYF.

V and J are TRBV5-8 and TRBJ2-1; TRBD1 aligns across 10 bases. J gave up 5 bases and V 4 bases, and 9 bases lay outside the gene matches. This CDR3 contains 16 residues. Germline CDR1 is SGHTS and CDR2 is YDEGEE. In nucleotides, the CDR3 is TGTGCCAGCAGCGCAAACCGGGACAGGGGTCACAATGAGCAGTTCTTC. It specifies CASSANRDRGHNEQFF.

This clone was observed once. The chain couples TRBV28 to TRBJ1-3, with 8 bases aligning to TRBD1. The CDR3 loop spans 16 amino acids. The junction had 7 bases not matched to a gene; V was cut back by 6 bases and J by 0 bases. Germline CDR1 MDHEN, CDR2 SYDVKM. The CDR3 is CASRGDRLFSGNTIYF. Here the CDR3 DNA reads TGTGCCAGCAGGGGGGACAGGCTCTTCTCTGGAAACACCATATATTTT.